These T cell receptor beta chains were read from a single sample in a study of cytomegalovirus exposure and HLA in healthy donors. The method was immunoSEQ multiplex PCR; TCRdb's version includes in-frame clones alone and lacks a portion of them. The data show about 260,000 clones, 90% seen once. What was sequenced was PBMCs. The source of these receptors is a woman aged 25 to 39 in good health and CMV-seronegative. The CDR3 runs from the conserved cysteine through the conserved F or W. Fields, in order: CDR3 DNA, CDR3 protein, J gene, V gene, D gene, clone size. A D gene is named only where the DNA matches it firmly. Clone size is not always given. Where it is, it says once, few, many or a class for expanded clones.

CDR3 DNA: TGTGCCAGCAGTTTAACAGGGAAACCCTACGAGCAGTACTTC
CDR3 protein: CASSLTGKPYEQYF
J gene: TRBJ2-7
V gene: TRBV28
D gene: .
clone size: .

CDR3 DNA: TGTGCCAGCAGTCCCACAGGTCGGAGGGAGACCCAGTACTTC
CDR3 protein: CASSPTGRRETQYF
J gene: TRBJ2-5
V gene: TRBV28
D gene: .
clone size: .

CDR3 DNA: TGTGCCAGCAGTCAACTAGCGGGAGGGTCCGATACGCAGTATTTT
CDR3 protein: CASSQLAGGSDTQYF
J gene: TRBJ2-3
V gene: TRBV28
D gene: TRBD2
clone size: .

CDR3 DNA: TGTGCCAGCAGTTTGGCAGGGGTGGGCACTGAAGCTTTCTTT
CDR3 protein: CASSLAGVGTEAFF
J gene: TRBJ1-1
V gene: TRBV27
D gene: .
clone size: once

CDR3 DNA: TGTGCCAGCAGCTCAGGACTAGCCGAGAACACCGGGGAGCTGTTTTTT
CDR3 protein: CASSSGLAENTGELFF
J gene: TRBJ2-2
V gene: TRBV5-6
D gene: TRBD2
clone size: .

CDR3 DNA: TGCGCCAGCAACCCAGGGGCGGGATTGGGTATGAACACCGGGGAGCTGTTTTTT
CDR3 protein: CASNPGAGLGMNTGELFF
J gene: TRBJ2-2
V gene: TRBV4-3
D gene: .
clone size: few

CDR3 DNA: TGTGCCAGCAGCTTCCTAACCGAACCCTCTGGGGCCAACGTCCTGACTTTC
CDR3 protein: CASSFLTEPSGANVLTF
J gene: TRBJ2-6
V gene: TRBV7-3
D gene: .
clone size: once

CDR3 DNA: TGTGCCAGCAGCTATACAGGGAGATTGGGCTACGAGCAGTACTTC
CDR3 protein: CASSYTGRLGYEQYF
J gene: TRBJ2-7
V gene: TRBV27
D gene: .
clone size: .

CDR3 DNA: TGCAGCGTTGTTACGGGCTCCTCCTACGAGCAGTACTTC
CDR3 protein: CSVVTGSSYEQYF
J gene: TRBJ2-7
V gene: TRBV29-1
D gene: .
clone size: .

CDR3 DNA: TGCAGCGTTGAAGGACTAGCGACTAAAGAGACCCAGTACTTC
CDR3 protein: CSVEGLATKETQYF
J gene: TRBJ2-5
V gene: TRBV29-1
D gene: TRBD2
clone size: .

CDR3 DNA: TGTGCCAGCAGTTCCGGGACAGTACTCGAAAAACTGTTTTTT
CDR3 protein: CASSSGTVLEKLFF
J gene: TRBJ1-4
V gene: TRBV28
D gene: TRBD1
clone size: .

CDR3 DNA: TGTGCCAGCAGCCCAAGCCCGGGCGGCCTTGAGCAGTTCTTC
CDR3 protein: CASSPSPGGLEQFF
J gene: TRBJ2-1
V gene: TRBV4-2
D gene: .
clone size: .

CDR3 DNA: TGTGCCAGCAGCGCAAATAGCTCTAGCACAGATACGCAGTATTTT
CDR3 protein: CASSANSSSTDTQYF
J gene: TRBJ2-3
V gene: TRBV7-6
D gene: .
clone size: .

CDR3 DNA: TGTGCCAGCAGGACCCGCCCGGCGACAGCCGTAGGCTACAATGAGCAGTTCTTC
CDR3 protein: CASRTRPATAVGYNEQFF
J gene: TRBJ2-1
V gene: TRBV5-8
D gene: .
clone size: .

CDR3 DNA: TGTGCCAGCAGAGGTTTAGGCCACGAGCAGTACTTC
CDR3 protein: CASRGLGHEQYF
J gene: TRBJ2-7
V gene: TRBV27
D gene: .
clone size: .

CDR3 DNA: TGCGCCAGCAGCCCCGGGACAGGAATTTATCAGCCCCAGCATTTT
CDR3 protein: CASSPGTGIYQPQHF
J gene: TRBJ1-5
V gene: TRBV5-1
D gene: TRBD1
clone size: .

CDR3 DNA: TGCAGTGCTATAAGGAATCAGCCCCAGCATTTT
CDR3 protein: CSAIRNQPQHF
J gene: TRBJ1-5
V gene: TRBV20-1
D gene: .
clone size: .

CDR3 DNA: TGTGCCAGCAGCGGCGTCAATCAGCCCCAGCATTTT
CDR3 protein: CASSGVNQPQHF
J gene: TRBJ1-5
V gene: TRBV7-2
D gene: .
clone size: .

CDR3 DNA: TGTGCCAGCAGTCCCGGGACTGAGTACTATGGCTACACCTTC
CDR3 protein: CASSPGTEYYGYTF
J gene: TRBJ1-2
V gene: TRBV27
D gene: .
clone size: .

CDR3 DNA: TGTGCCAGCAGTTTATTGGGTCACCCCTACGAGCAGTACTTC
CDR3 protein: CASSLLGHPYEQYF
J gene: TRBJ2-7
V gene: TRBV28
D gene: .
clone size: few

CDR3 DNA: TGTGCCATCAGTGAGTCGGCCACCTACGAGCAGTACTTC
CDR3 protein: CAISESATYEQYF
J gene: TRBJ2-7
V gene: TRBV10-3
D gene: .
clone size: .

CDR3 DNA: TGTGCCAGCAGCTTAGAGGGGACTAGCGGGACCGGGGAGCTGTTTTTT
CDR3 protein: CASSLEGTSGTGELFF
J gene: TRBJ2-2
V gene: TRBV7-3
D gene: TRBD2
clone size: .

CDR3 DNA: TGTGCCAGCAGCCCTGGACAGGGGAGAGTCGGGGAGCTGTTTTTT
CDR3 protein: CASSPGQGRVGELFF
J gene: TRBJ2-2
V gene: TRBV6-1
D gene: TRBD1
clone size: .

CDR3 DNA: TGTGCCAGCAGTTTGGCAGATCAGTGGTATTTT
CDR3 protein: CASSLADQWYF
J gene: TRBJ2-3
V gene: TRBV28
D gene: .
clone size: .

CDR3 DNA: TGTGCCAGCAGCTTGTGGGGGGAACAAGCCACTGAAGCTTTCTTT
CDR3 protein: CASSLWGEQATEAFF
J gene: TRBJ1-1
V gene: TRBV5-6
D gene: .
clone size: .

CDR3 DNA: TGCAGCGCCAGGGGAATCAGAGAGACCCAGTACTTC
CDR3 protein: CSARGIRETQYF
J gene: TRBJ2-5
V gene: TRBV29-1
D gene: .
clone size: .

CDR3 DNA: TGCGCCAGCGGTGTAGGCGACAATCAGCCCCAGCATTTT
CDR3 protein: CASGVGDNQPQHF
J gene: TRBJ1-5
V gene: TRBV10-2
D gene: .
clone size: .

CDR3 DNA: TGTGCCAGCAGCTCTACTAGCGGTATTGAGCAGTTCTTC
CDR3 protein: CASSSTSGIEQFF
J gene: TRBJ2-1
V gene: TRBV5-6
D gene: TRBD2
clone size: .

CDR3 DNA: TGTGCCAGCAGCGTAGATACCGGGAGGGGCCCGGGCAATGAGCAGTTCTTC
CDR3 protein: CASSVDTGRGPGNEQFF
J gene: TRBJ2-1
V gene: TRBV9
D gene: TRBD2
clone size: .

CDR3 DNA: TGTGCCAGCAGTTTTGGGCAGGGGATGAGCAATCAGCCCCAGCATTTT
CDR3 protein: CASSFGQGMSNQPQHF
J gene: TRBJ1-5
V gene: TRBV28
D gene: .
clone size: .

CDR3 DNA: TGTGCCAGCAGCTCAACCCACGGCGGCACTGAAGCTTTCTTT
CDR3 protein: CASSSTHGGTEAFF
J gene: TRBJ1-1
V gene: TRBV7-3
D gene: .
clone size: few

CDR3 DNA: TGTGCCAGCAGTCCTTGGACAGGGACATACGAGCAGTACTTC
CDR3 protein: CASSPWTGTYEQYF
J gene: TRBJ2-7
V gene: TRBV27
D gene: TRBD1
clone size: .

CDR3 DNA: TGTGCCAGCAGTTTCGACGCGAAGGAAGGGCTAAGAGCTCACACAGATACGCAGTATTTT
CDR3 protein: CASSFDAKEGLRAHTDTQYF
J gene: TRBJ2-3
V gene: TRBV28
D gene: .
clone size: .

CDR3 DNA: TGTGCCTGGACCCTTGGAACGGGACTAGCGGGAGTATTTACCGGGGAGCTGTTTTTT
CDR3 protein: CAWTLGTGLAGVFTGELFF
J gene: TRBJ2-2
V gene: TRBV30
D gene: TRBD2
clone size: .

CDR3 DNA: TGTGCCTGGGCAGGGCATAGCGAGCAGTACTTC
CDR3 protein: CAWAGHSEQYF
J gene: TRBJ2-7
V gene: TRBV30
D gene: .
clone size: .